The source of this T cell receptor (beta chain) is a study of blood T cell repertoires in COVID-19. Across the whole study: COVID-19 samples, acute and convalescent, were from the United States, Italy and Spain. In each case, the material was cDNA or gDNA derived from T cells, B-cell-depleted T cells, or PBMCs.

Between the trimmed V and J ends, which lost 3 bases and 11 bases, there was a span of 16 bases. CDR1 and CDR2 from the germline V gene are KGHSH and LQKENI. This CDR3 spans 13 amino acids. Using immunoSEQ multiplex PCR, the repertoire was profiled, and TCRdb retains in-frame clones only, with some absent. The data show some 200,000 clones, around 85% seen once. The V and J genes are TRBV18 and TRBJ1-1; perhaps TRBD1 as D (5 bases). The sequence was collected from a woman between 65 and 79 years old with COVID-19, enrolled during active disease. Material: peripheral blood. The CDR3 spells CASSPPAGVRAFF. CDR3 nucleotide sequence: TGTGCCAGCTCACCGCCGGCGGGGGTAAGGGCTTTCTTT.